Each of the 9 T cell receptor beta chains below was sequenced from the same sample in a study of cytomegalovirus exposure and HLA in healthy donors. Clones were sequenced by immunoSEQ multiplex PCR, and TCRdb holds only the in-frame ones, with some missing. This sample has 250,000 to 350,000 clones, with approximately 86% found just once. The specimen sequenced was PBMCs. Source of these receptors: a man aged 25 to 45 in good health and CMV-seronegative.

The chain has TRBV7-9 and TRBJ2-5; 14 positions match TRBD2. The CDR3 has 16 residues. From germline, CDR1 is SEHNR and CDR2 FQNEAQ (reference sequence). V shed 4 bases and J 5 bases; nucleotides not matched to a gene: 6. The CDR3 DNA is TGTGCCAGCAGCTCGGGACTAGCGGGGGACCTGGAGACCCAGTACTTC. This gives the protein CASSSGLAGDLETQYF.

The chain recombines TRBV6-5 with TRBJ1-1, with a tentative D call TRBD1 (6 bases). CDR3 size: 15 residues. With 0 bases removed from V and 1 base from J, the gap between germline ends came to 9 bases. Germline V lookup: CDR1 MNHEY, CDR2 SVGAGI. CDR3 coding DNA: TGTGCCAGCAGTTACTCAAACAGGGCGAACACTGAAGCTTTCTTT. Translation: CASSYSNRANTEAFF.

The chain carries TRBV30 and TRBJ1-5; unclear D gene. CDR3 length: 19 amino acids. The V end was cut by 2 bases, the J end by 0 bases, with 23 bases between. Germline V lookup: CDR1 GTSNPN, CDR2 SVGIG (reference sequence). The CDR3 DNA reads TGTGCCTGGAGTAAACAGAGCAGCAGGCCGCCTTATAGCAATCAGCCCCAGCATTTT. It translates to CAWSKQSSRPPYSNQPQHF.

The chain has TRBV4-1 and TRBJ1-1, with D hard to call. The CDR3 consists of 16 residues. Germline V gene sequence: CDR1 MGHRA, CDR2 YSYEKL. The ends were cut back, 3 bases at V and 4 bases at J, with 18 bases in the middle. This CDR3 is CASSQGVTPVGTEAFF. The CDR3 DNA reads TGCGCCAGCAGCCAGGGCGTTACTCCTGTGGGCACTGAAGCTTTCTTT.

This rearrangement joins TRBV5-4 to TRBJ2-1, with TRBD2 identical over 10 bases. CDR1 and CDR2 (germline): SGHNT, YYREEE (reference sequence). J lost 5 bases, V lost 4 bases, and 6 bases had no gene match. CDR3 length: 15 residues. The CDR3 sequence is CASSLTSGSNNEQFF. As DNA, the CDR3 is TGTGCCAGCAGCCTGACTAGCGGGTCTAACAATGAGCAGTTCTTC. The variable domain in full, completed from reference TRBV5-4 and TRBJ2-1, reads ETGVTQSPTHLIKTRGQQVTLRCSSQSGHNTVSWYQQALGQGPQFIFQYYREEENGRGNFPPRFSGLQFPNYSSELNVNALELDDSALYLCASSLTSGSNNEQFFGPGTRLTVL.

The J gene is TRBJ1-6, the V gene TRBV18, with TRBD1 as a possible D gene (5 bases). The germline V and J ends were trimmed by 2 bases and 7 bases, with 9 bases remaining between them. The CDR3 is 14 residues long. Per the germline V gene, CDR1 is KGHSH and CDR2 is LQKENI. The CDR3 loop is CASSPATENSPLHF. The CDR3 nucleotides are TGTGCCAGCTCACCAGCGACAGAAAATTCACCCCTCCACTTT.

In DNA form, the CDR3 reads TGTGCCAGCAGTTTATCTGGGGGGGGACTCAAAACGCCCCGAAACACCATATATTTT. The encoded protein is CASSLSGGGLKTPRNTIYF. The rearrangement links TRBV27 to TRBJ1-3; a weak D match, TRBD1 (5 bases). Between the trimmed V and J ends, which lost 0 bases and 5 bases, there was a span of 23 bases. Germline loops: CDR1 MNHEY, CDR2 SMNVEV (reference sequence). This CDR3 is 19 amino acids long.

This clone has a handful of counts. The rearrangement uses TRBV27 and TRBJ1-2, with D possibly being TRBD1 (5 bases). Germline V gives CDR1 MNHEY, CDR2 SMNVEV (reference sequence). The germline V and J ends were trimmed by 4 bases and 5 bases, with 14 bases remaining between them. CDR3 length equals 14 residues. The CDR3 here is CASSWAGKGYGYTF. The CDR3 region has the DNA TGTGCCAGCAGTTGGGCAGGGAAGGGTTATGGCTACACCTTC.

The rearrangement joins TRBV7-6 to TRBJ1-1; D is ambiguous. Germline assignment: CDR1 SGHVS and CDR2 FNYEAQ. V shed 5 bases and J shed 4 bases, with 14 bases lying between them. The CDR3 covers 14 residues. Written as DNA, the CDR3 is TGTGCCAGCAGCCCGGCCGGCGGTGGCACTGAAGCTTTCTTT. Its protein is CASSPAGGGTEAFF.